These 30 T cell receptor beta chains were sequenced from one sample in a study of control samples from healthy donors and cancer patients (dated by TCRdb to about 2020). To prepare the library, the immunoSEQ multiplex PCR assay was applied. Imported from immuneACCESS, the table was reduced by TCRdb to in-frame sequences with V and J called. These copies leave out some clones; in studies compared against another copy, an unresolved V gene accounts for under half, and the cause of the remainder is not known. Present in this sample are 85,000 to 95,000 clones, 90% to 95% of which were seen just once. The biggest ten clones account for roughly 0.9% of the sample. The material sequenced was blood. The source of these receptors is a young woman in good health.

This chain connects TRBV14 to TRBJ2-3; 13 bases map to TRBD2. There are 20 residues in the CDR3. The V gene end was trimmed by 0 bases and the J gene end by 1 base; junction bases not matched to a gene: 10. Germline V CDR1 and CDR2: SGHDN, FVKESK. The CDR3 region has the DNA TGTGCCAGCAGCCAAGATCAAGCTTGGACTAGCGGGAGTGGCACAGATACGCAGTATTTT. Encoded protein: CASSQDQAWTSGSGTDTQYF.

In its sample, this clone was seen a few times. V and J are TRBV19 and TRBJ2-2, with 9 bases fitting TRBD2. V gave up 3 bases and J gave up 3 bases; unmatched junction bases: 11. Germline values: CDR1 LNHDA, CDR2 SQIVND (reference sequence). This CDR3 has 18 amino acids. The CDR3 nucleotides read TGTGCCAGTAGTATGCGTAGCGGGAGAATAATGGACACCGGGGAGCTGTTTTTT. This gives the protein CASSMRSGRIMDTGELFF.

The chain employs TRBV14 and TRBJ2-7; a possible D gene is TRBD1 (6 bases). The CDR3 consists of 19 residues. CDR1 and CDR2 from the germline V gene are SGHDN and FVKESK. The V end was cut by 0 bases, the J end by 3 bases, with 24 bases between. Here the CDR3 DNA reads TGTGCCAGCAGCCAAGACGGGACAATAGCCATTACTACGTTCTACGAGCAGTACTTC. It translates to CASSQDGTIAITTFYEQYF.

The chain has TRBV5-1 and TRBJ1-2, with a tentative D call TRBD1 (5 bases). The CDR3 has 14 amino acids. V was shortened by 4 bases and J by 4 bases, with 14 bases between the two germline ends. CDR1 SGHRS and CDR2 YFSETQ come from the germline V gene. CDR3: CASSAETARYGYTF. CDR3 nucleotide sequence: TGCGCCAGCAGCGCGGAGACAGCTCGCTATGGCTACACCTTC.

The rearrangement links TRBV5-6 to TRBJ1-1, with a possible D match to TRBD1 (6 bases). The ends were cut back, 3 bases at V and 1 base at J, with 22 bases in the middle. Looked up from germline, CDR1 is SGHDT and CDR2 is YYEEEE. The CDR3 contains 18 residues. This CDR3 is CASSSGQFRGTRNTEAFF. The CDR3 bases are TGTGCCAGCAGCTCAGGCCAATTTCGGGGGACAAGGAACACTGAAGCTTTCTTT. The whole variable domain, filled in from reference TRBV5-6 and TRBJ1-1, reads DAGVTQSPTHLIKTRGQQVTLRCSPKSGHDTVSWYQQALGQGPQFIFQYYEEEERQRGNFPDRFSGHQFPNYSSELNVNALLLGDSALYLCASSSGQFRGTRNTEAFFGQGTRLTVV.

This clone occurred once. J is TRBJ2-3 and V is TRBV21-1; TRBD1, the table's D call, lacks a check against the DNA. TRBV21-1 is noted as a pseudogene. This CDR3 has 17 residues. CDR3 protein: CASSKGVDRGSTDTQYF. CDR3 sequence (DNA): TGTGCCAGCAGCAAAGGCGTGGACAGGGGGAGTACAGATACGCAGTATTTT.

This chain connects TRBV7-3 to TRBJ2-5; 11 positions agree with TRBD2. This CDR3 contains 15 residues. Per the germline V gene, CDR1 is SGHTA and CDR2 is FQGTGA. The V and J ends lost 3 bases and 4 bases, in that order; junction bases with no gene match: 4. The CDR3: CASSFTGTSGETQYF. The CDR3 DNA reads TGTGCCAGCAGCTTCACCGGGACTAGCGGAGAGACCCAGTACTTC.

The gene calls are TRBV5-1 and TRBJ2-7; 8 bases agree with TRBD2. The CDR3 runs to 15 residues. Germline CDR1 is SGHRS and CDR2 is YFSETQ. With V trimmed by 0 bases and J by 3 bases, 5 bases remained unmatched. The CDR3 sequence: CASSLVSSGFYEQYF. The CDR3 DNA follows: TGCGCCAGCAGCTTGGTTTCTAGCGGGTTCTACGAGCAGTACTTC.

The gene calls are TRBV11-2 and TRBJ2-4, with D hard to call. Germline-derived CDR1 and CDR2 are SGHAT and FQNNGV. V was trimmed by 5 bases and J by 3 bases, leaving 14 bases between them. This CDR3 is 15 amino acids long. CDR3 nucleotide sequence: TGTGCCAGCAGCCCGTGGGAAGGGATCAAAAACATTCAGTACTTC. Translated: CASSPWEGIKNIQYF.

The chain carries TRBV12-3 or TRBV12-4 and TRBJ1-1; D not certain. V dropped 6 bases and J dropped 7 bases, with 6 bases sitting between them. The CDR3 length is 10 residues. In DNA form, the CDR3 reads TGTGCCAGCAGGGCAGTTGAAGCTTTCTTT. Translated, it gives CASRAVEAFF.

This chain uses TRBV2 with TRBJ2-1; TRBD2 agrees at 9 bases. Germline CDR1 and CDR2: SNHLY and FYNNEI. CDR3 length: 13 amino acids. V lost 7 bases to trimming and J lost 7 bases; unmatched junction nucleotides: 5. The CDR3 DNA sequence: TGTGCCAGCACTGGGCTAGCGGGAAATGAGCAGTTCTTC. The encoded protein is CASTGLAGNEQFF. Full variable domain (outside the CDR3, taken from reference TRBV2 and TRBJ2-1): EPEVTQTPSHQVTQMGQEVILRCVPISNHLYFYWYRQILGQKVEFLVSFYNNEISEKSEIFDDQFSVERPDGSNFTLKIRSTKLEDSAMYFCASTGLAGNEQFFGPGTRLTVL.

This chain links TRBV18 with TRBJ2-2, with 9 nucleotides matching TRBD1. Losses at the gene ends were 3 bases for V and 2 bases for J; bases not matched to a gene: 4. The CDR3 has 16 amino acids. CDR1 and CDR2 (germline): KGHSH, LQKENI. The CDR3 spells CASSPRGQGNTGELFF. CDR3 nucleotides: TGTGCCAGCTCACCCAGGGGACAGGGAAACACCGGGGAGCTGTTTTTT.

The CDR3 sequence: CASSLALQGADGYTF. As DNA, the CDR3 is TGCGCCAGCAGCTTGGCTCTACAGGGTGCGGATGGCTACACCTTC. The chain couples TRBV5-1 to TRBJ1-2; D possibly corresponds to TRBD1 (6 bases). This CDR3 spans 15 amino acids. The V gene's germline CDR1 is SGHRS and CDR2 YFSETQ. Trimming left V 0 bases short and J 6 bases short, with 15 bases between.

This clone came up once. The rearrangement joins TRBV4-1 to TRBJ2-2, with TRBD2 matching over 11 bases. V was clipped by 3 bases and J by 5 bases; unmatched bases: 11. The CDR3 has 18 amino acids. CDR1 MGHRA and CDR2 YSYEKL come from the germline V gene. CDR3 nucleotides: TGCGCCAGCAGCCAGGGGTACGGGACTAGCGGTGAGACCGGGGAGCTGTTTTTT. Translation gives CASSQGYGTSGETGELFF.

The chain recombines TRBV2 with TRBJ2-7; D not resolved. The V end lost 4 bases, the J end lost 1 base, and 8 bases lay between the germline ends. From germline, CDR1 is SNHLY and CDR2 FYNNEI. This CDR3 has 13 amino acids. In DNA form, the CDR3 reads TGTGCCAGCAGTGTTACGGCTTCCTACGAGCAGTACTTC. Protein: CASSVTASYEQYF.

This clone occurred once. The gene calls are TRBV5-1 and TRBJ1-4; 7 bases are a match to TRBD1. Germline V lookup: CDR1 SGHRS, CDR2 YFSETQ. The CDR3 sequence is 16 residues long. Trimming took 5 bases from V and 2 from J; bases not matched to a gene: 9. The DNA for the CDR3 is TGCGCCAGCAGGTCCACAGGGGACGCGACTAATGAAAAACTGTTTTTT. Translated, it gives CASRSTGDATNEKLFF.

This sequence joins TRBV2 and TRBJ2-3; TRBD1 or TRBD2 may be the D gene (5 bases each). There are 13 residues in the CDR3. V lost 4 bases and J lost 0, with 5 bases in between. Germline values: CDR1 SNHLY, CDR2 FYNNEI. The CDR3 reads CASSGDSTDTQYF. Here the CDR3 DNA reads TGTGCCAGCAGTGGGGACAGCACAGATACGCAGTATTTT.

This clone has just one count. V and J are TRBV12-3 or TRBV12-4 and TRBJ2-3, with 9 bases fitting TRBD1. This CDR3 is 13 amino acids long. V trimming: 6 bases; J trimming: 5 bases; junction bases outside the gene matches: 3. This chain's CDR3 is CASSVGQGDTQYF. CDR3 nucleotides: TGTGCCAGCAGCGTGGGACAGGGAGATACGCAGTATTTT.

CDR3 DNA: TGTGCCAGCAGCTTGGCACACCAAGAGACCCAGTACTTC. This sequence encodes CASSLAHQETQYF. This rearrangement joins TRBV7-3 to TRBJ2-5, with no clear D. V lost 3 bases and J lost 0, with 5 bases in between. Germline-derived CDR1 and CDR2 are SGHTA and FQGTGA. The CDR3 is 13 residues long. The whole variable domain, filled in from reference TRBV7-3 and TRBJ2-5, reads GAGVSQTPSNKVTEKGKYVELRCDPISGHTALYWYRQSLGQGPEFLIYFQGTGAADDSGLPNDRFFAVRPEGSVSTLKIQRTERGDSAVYLCASSLAHQETQYFGPGTRLLVL.

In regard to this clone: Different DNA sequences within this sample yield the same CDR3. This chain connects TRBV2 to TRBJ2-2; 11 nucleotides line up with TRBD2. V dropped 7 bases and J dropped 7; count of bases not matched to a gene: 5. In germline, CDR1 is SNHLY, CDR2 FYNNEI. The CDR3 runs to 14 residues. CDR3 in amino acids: CASISGRGGGELFF. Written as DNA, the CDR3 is TGTGCCAGCATTAGCGGGAGGGGGGGCGGGGAGCTGTTTTTT.

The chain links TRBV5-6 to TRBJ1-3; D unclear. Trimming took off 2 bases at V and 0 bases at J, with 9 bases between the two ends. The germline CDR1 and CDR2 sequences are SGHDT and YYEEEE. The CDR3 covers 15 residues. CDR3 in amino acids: CASSLGRFSGNTIYF. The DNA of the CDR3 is TGTGCCAGCAGCTTAGGACGGTTCTCTGGAAACACCATATATTTT.

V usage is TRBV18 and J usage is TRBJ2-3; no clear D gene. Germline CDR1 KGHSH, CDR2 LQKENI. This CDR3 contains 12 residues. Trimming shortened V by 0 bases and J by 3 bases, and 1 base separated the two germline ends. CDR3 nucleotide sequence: TGTGCCAGCTCACCACCGACAGATACGCAGTATTTT. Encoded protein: CASSPPTDTQYF. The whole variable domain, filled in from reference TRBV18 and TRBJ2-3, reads NAGVMQNPRHLVRRRGQEARLRCSPMKGHSHVYWYRQLPEEGLKFMVYLQKENIIDESGMPKERFSAEFPKEGPSILRIQQVVRGDSAAYFCASSPPTDTQYFGPGTRLTVL.

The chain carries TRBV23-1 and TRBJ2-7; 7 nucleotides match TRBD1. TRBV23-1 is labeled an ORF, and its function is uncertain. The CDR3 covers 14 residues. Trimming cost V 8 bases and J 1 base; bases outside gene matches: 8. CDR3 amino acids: CASATRDSSYEQYF. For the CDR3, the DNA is TGCGCCAGCGCAACGAGGGACAGTTCCTACGAGCAGTACTTC.

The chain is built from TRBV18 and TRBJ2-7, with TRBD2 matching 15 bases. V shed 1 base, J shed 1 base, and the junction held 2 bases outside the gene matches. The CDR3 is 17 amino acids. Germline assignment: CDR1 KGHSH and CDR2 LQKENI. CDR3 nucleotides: TGTGCCAGCTCACCACAAGGGACTAGCGGGAGGTCCTACGAGCAGTACTTC. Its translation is CASSPQGTSGRSYEQYF.

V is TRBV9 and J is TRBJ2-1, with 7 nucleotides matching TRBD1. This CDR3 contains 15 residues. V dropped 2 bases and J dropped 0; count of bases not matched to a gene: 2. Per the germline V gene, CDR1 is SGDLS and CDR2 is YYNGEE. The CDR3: CASSVTGASYNEQFF. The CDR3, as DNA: TGTGCCAGCAGCGTTACAGGGGCCTCCTACAATGAGCAGTTCTTC.

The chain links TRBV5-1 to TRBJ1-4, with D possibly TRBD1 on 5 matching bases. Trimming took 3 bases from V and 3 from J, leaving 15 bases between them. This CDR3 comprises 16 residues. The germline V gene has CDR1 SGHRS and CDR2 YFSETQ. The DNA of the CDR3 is TGCGCCAGCAGCTCCGTTGGGGGGGGTGCTAATGAAAAACTGTTTTTT. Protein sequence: CASSSVGGGANEKLFF.

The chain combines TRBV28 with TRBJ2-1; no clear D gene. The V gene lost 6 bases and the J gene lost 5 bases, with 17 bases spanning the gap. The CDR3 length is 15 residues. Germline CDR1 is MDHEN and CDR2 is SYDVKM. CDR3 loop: CASRPRTANNNEQFF. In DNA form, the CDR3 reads TGTGCCAGCAGACCTAGGACGGCAAACAACAATGAGCAGTTCTTC.

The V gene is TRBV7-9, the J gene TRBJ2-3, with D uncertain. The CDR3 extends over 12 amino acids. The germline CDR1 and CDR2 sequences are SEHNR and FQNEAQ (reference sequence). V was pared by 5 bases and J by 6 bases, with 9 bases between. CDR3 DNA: TGTGCCAGCAGCCCTAACGTGGATACGCAGTATTTT. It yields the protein CASSPNVDTQYF.

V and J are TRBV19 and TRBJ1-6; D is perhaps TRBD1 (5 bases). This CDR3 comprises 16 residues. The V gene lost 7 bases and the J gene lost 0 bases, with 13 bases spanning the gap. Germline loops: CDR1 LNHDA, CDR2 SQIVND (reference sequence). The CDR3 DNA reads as TGTGCCAGTATAAGGGACGGTAGCTCCTATAATTCACCCCTCCACTTT. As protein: CASIRDGSSYNSPLHF.

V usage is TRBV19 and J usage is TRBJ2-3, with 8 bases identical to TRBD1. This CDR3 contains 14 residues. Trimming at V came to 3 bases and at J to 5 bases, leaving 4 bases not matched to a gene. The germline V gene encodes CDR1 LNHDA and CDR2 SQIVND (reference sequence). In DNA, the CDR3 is TGTGCCAGTAGTATTGCAGGGGGCAGAGATACGCAGTATTTT. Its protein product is CASSIAGGRDTQYF. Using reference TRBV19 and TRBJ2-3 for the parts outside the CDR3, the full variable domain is DGGITQSPKYLFRKEGQNVTLSCEQNLNHDAMYWYRQDPGQGLRLIYYSQIVNDFQKGDIAEGYSVSREKKESFPLTVTSAQKNPTAFYLCASSIAGGRDTQYFGPGTRLTVL.